This note documents a single TCR beta chain sequence. Per germline, CDR1 SNHLY and CDR2 FYNNEI. This CDR3 region has 15 residues. V dropped 4 bases and J dropped 9 bases, with 19 bases sitting between them. The sample belongs to a study of shared clonotypes between healthy human individuals. Produced via immunoSEQ multiplex PCR; TCRdb's table is partial and in-frame only. The repertoire holds about 1,500,000 clones, with more than 95% as singletons. The TCR sequence derives from a man younger than 45 in good health. The V call is TRBV2, the J call TRBJ2-1; TRBD2 is a possible D gene (5 bases). Input material: naive CD4+ T cells sorted from blood. Subset given: CD45RA+ positively selected. The CDR3 DNA is TGTGCCAGCAGTGTAACGGGATCAGGTTATGGTGAGCAGTTCTTC. The encoded protein is CASSVTGSGYGEQFF.